The table lists the clone carrying this TCR beta chain with many counts. What it binds is not known. These data come from a study of T cell repertoires in cytomegalovirus infection. Study-level background: Public TCR beta signatures marked donors with CMV infection and the matching HLA.

Deletions cut 7 bases from V and 9 bases from J, with 22 bases between. The germline gives CDR1 LNHDA, CDR2 SQIVND (reference sequence). This CDR3 comprises 15 residues. Regarding the study as a whole: The study found HLA-C-restricted CMV-specific TCR beta clonotypes dominating the ex vivo response. Cumulated frequencies of public TCR beta families served to identify carriers of CMV plus the relevant HLA.

TCRdb re-analysed the reads in MiXCR, keeping a single row per CDR3 protein. The sample yields hundreds of thousands of distinct CDR3 sequences, around 10% seen once. This sequence was found in a human donor in good health (CMV status not recorded). Some clones in this sample may be carry-over from other donors' samples. The sequencing sample was made of PBMCs. This chain joins TRBV19 and TRBJ2-4; D gene ambiguous. The DNA for the CDR3 is TGTGCCAGTAATCCCCCCCTGATAATGGTGAGCATTCAGTACTTC. Protein product: CASNPPLIMVSIQYF.